These T cell receptor beta chains were read from a single sample in a study of cytomegalovirus exposure and HLA in healthy donors. Profiling relied on immunoSEQ multiplex PCR, and the TCRdb table lists in-frame clones only, not all of them. The table includes approximately 100,000 clones, 60% to 85% detected once. The sample was PBMCs. The receptors shown here come from a man in his fifties or sixties in good health and CMV-seropositive. CDR3s include the opening cysteine and the closing phenylalanine or tryptophan. Fields, in order: V gene, J gene, D gene, CDR3 length, clone size, CDR3 protein, CDR3 DNA. A D gene is named only where the DNA matches it firmly. Rows give clone size only sometimes, using once, few, many, or a class for an expanded clone.

TRBV7-2	TRBJ2-2	TRBD1	18	NA	CASKRTLIGTGVTGELFF	TGTGCCAGCAAAAGAACGTTAATAGGGACAGGGGTTACCGGGGAGCTGTTTTTT
TRBV6-1	TRBJ2-7	TRBD1	14	NA	CASTLGTGFYEQYF	TGTGCCAGCACCCTAGGGACAGGGTTCTACGAGCAGTACTTC
TRBV28	TRBJ1-1	NA	12	once	CASSFTDTEAFF	TGTGCCAGCAGCTTCACGGACACTGAAGCTTTCTTT
TRBV27	TRBJ2-3	TRBD2	17	NA	CASGRSLVRGSTDTQYF	TGTGCCAGCGGCCGCTCCTTAGTGCGGGGGAGCACAGATACGCAGTATTTT
TRBV28	TRBJ2-7	NA	14	NA	CARTNAEGLNEQYF	TGTGCTAGGACGAACGCAGAGGGATTAAACGAGCAGTACTTC
TRBV5-4	TRBJ2-1	NA	12	NA	CASSSVYNEQFF	TGTGCCAGCAGCTCTGTGTACAATGAGCAGTTCTTC
TRBV27	TRBJ2-3	NA	11	NA	CASTRGDTQYF	TGTGCCAGCACCCGGGGGGATACGCAGTATTTT
TRBV4-2	TRBJ2-3	NA	17	NA	CASSQDVSRPGTDTQYF	TGTGCCAGCAGCCAAGATGTTAGCCGGCCCGGCACAGATACGCAGTATTTT
TRBV30	TRBJ1-2	NA	11	NA	CAWSPSVGYTF	TGTGCCTGGAGCCCCTCGGTTGGCTACACCTTC
TRBV6-6	TRBJ1-1	NA	15	few	CASSLEIAVNTEAFF	TGTGCCAGCAGTTTAGAAATCGCCGTGAACACTGAAGCTTTCTTT